This T cell receptor (beta chain) is from a study of a mutant IDH1 vaccine in newly diagnosed glioma. Time point in this sample: week 23, last vaccination. It was 300 ug of mutant IDH1 20-mer peptide that made up each vaccine dose, given with topical imiquimod. Trimming at V came to 5 bases and at J to 2 bases, leaving 7 bases not matched to a gene. CDR1 and CDR2 from the germline V gene are KGHSH and LQKENI. The CDR3 has 15 residues. Turning to this clone: Its antigen is unidentified.

Here immunoSEQ multiplex PCR was the method, and the copy in TCRdb shows in-frame clones only, minus some. The table shows approximately 62,000 clones, with 70% to 90% occurring only once. This clonotype originated in a man younger than 45 with glioma. This sample comprised PBMCs, obtained from a glioma patient whose treatment included an IDH1 peptide vaccine. The chain joins TRBV18 to TRBJ1-2, with 8 bases aligning to TRBD1. The DNA of the CDR3 is TGTGCCAGCTCATCCCGACAGGGGAGAAACTATGGCTACACCTTC. It is translated as CASSSRQGRNYGYTF.